The clone carrying this T cell receptor beta chain was seen just once. A much larger clone differs from this one at a single base, so this may be a read error. For the second PCR, which ran for about 6 to 11 cycles, a sample-barcoded 5' primer and a J-beta primer mix were used. TCRdb used MiXCR to reprocess the 5' RACE reads, holding one entry per CDR3 protein. The sample includes 750,000 to 1,000,000 distinct CDR3 sequences, 29% seen only once; the top ten take roughly 10%. V was pared by 3 bases and J by 10 bases, with 11 bases of the junction left unmatched. The CDR3 contains 15 residues. Germline CDR1 reads DFQATT; CDR2 reads SNEGSKA (reference sequence). This record belongs to a study of blood T cells in healthy people across ages. Another study also made use of these data, one on T cells of mothers and their children.

J is TRBJ2-1 and V is TRBV20-1; 11 nucleotides align to TRBD2. This receptor was obtained from a woman in her thirties or forties in good health. Sequencing was done on a sample of blood. The CDR3 here is CSARGLAEVSYEQFF. Here the CDR3 DNA reads TGCAGTGCTAGGGGACTAGCGGAAGTCTCCTACGAGCAGTTCTTC.